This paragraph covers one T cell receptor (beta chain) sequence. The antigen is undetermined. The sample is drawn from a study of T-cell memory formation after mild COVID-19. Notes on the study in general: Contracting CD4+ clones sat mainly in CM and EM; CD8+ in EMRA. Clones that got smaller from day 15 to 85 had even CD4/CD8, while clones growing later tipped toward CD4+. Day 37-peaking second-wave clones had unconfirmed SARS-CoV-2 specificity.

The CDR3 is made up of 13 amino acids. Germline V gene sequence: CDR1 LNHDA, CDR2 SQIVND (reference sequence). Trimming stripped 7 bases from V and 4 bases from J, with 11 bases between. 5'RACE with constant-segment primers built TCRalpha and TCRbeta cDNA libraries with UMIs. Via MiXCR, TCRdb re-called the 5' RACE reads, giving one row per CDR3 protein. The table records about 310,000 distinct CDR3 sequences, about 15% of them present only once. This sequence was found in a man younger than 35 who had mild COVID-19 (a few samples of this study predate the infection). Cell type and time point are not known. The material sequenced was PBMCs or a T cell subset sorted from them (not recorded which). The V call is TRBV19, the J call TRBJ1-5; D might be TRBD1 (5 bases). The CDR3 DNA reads TGTGCCAGTACTCGGGACCATAATCAGCCCCAGCATTTT. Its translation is CASTRDHNQPQHF.